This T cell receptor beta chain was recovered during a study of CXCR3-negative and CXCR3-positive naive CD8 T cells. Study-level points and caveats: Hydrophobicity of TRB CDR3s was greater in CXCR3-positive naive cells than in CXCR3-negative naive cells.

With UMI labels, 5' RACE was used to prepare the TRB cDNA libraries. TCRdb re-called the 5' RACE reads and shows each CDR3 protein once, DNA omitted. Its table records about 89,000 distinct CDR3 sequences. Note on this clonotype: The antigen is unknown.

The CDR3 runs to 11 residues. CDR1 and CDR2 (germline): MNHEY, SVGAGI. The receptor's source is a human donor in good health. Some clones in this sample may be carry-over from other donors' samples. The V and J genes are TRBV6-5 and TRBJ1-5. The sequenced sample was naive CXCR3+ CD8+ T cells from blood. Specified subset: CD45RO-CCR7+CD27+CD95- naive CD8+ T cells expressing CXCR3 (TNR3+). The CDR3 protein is CASSYYQPQHF.